This entry lists 21 T cell receptor beta chains sequenced from one sample in a study of blood T cell repertoires in COVID-19. Generated by immunoSEQ multiplex PCR, the TCRdb table keeps only in-frame clones and is missing some. The sample has under 250,000 clones, approximately 86% seen once. The sample taken for sequencing was peripheral blood. These receptors were taken from a woman aged 55 to 70 with active or convalescent COVID-19.

This clone was detected only a few times. The chain has TRBV5-1 and TRBJ2-3, with 10 bases matching TRBD2. CDR3 length equals 16 residues. The V gene end was trimmed by 5 bases and the J gene end by 5 bases; junction bases not matched to a gene: 11. The germline V gene has CDR1 SGHRS and CDR2 YFSETQ. CDR3 residues: CASSPGGIAGGDTQYF. The DNA for the CDR3 is TGCGCCAGCAGTCCTGGCGGGATAGCGGGAGGAGATACGCAGTATTTT.

The rearrangement links TRBV5-4 to TRBJ1-2; 7 nucleotides agree with TRBD1. CDR3 size: 17 residues. J lost 7 bases, V lost 4 bases, and 19 bases had no gene match. The germline CDR1 and CDR2 sequences are SGHNT and YYREEE (reference sequence). DNA for the CDR3: TGTGCCAGCAGCAAGGGACAGCCTTACGAAGCTGCTACTGGCTACACCTTC. It yields the protein CASSKGQPYEAATGYTF. The full variable domain, its missing parts supplied by reference TRBV5-4 and TRBJ1-2, is ETGVTQSPTHLIKTRGQQVTLRCSSQSGHNTVSWYQQALGQGPQFIFQYYREEENGRGNFPPRFSGLQFPNYSSELNVNALELDDSALYLCASSKGQPYEAATGYTFGSGTRLTVV.

The chain combines TRBV5-4 with TRBJ2-1; TRBD1 matches at 7 bases. CDR3 size: 14 residues. Germline trimming cut 1 base from V and 6 bases from J; bases unmatched to any gene: 4. Germline CDR1 reads SGHNT; CDR2 reads YYREEE (reference sequence). The CDR3 region has the DNA TGTGCCAGCAGCTTGACTCGACAGGGCAATGAGCAGTTCTTC. It codes for CASSLTRQGNEQFF. Full variable domain (remainder filled in from reference TRBV5-4 and TRBJ2-1): ETGVTQSPTHLIKTRGQQVTLRCSSQSGHNTVSWYQQALGQGPQFIFQYYREEENGRGNFPPRFSGLQFPNYSSELNVNALELDDSALYLCASSLTRQGNEQFFGPGTRLTVL.

This rearrangement joins TRBV7-9 to TRBJ1-1; D not certain. This CDR3 has 14 residues. Trimming stripped 1 base from V and 4 bases from J, with 10 bases between. Germline V lookup: CDR1 SEHNR, CDR2 FQNEAQ (reference sequence). The CDR3 reads CASSLVLGGTEAFF. CDR3 DNA: TGTGCCAGCAGCTTAGTCCTTGGCGGCACTGAAGCTTTCTTT.

V gene TRBV5-1 combines with J gene TRBJ1-1, with D possibly being TRBD1 (5 bases). Trimming pared 0 bases from V and 10 bases from J, leaving 19 bases between. The CDR3 covers 15 residues. From germline, CDR1 is SGHRS and CDR2 YFSETQ. The CDR3 here is CASSLESWGGVRAFF. The CDR3 nucleotides are TGCGCCAGCAGCTTGGAGAGTTGGGGAGGGGTTCGAGCTTTCTTT.

The chain recombines TRBV9 with TRBJ1-4, with D possibly TRBD1 on 6 matching bases. The CDR3 covers 15 residues. V was shortened by 0 bases and J by 5 bases, with 11 bases between the two germline ends. Germline lookup yields CDR1 SGDLS and CDR2 YYNGEE. CDR3 protein: CASSVGGGMNEKLFF. The CDR3 DNA sequence: TGTGCCAGCAGCGTAGGCGGGGGCATGAATGAAAAACTGTTTTTT.

J is TRBJ2-2 and V is TRBV2; 8 bases line up with TRBD2. The CDR3 totals 15 residues. V was clipped by 6 bases and J by 1 base; unmatched bases: 4. Germline V gene sequence: CDR1 SNHLY, CDR2 FYNNEI. CDR3 sequence (DNA): TGTGCCAGCAGCCGGGAGGGACAGAACACCGGGGAGCTGTTTTTT. It encodes CASSREGQNTGELFF.

The chain is built from TRBV6-5 and TRBJ2-7, with TRBD2 matching over 10 bases. The CDR3 spans 15 residues. Germline trimming cut 6 bases from V and 3 bases from J; bases unmatched to any gene: 8. Germline-derived CDR1 and CDR2 are MNHEY and SVGAGI. CDR3 sequence (DNA): TGTGCCAGCAGAAGCGGGAGGGACCCCCTCTACGAGCAGTACTTC. This translates into CASRSGRDPLYEQYF.

J is TRBJ1-4 and V is TRBV11-2; D gene ambiguous. The CDR3 runs to 19 residues. V gave up 5 bases and J gave up 2 bases, with 24 bases separating them. The germline V gene has CDR1 SGHAT and CDR2 FQNNGV. CDR3 coding DNA: TGTGCCAGCAGCCCACTCGCGCGCAATCCCTCCGGGACTAATGAAAAACTGTTTTTT. Protein product: CASSPLARNPSGTNEKLFF.

This clone was seen once. The chain has TRBV15 and TRBJ2-2; D gene unclear. This CDR3 is 13 amino acids long. V dropped 0 bases and J dropped 7 bases, with 6 bases sitting between them. Germline values: CDR1 LNHNV, CDR2 YYDKDF (reference sequence). The CDR3 sequence is CATSRDPNGELFF. In nucleotides, the CDR3 is TGTGCCACCAGCAGAGATCCCAACGGGGAGCTGTTTTTT.

CDR3 coding DNA: TGTGCCAGCAGTGATAGCGGGGGGCGCCGTAGGGAGACCCAGTACTTC. Protein: CASSDSGGRRRETQYF. The chain uses TRBV28 and TRBJ2-5; 10 positions match TRBD2. J was trimmed by 5 bases and V by 5 bases; bases with no gene match: 11. Germline V gene sequence: CDR1 MDHEN, CDR2 SYDVKM. The CDR3 runs 16 residues.

V gene TRBV28 combines with J gene TRBJ2-1, with 7 nucleotides matching TRBD2. V lost 7 bases and J lost 3; bases outside the gene matches: 6. The length of the CDR3 is 14 residues. Germline CDR1 and CDR2: MDHEN and SYDVKM. CDR3 sequence (DNA): TGTGCCAGCATCGGCGGGAGCCTCTACAATGAGCAGTTCTTC. This translates into CASIGGSLYNEQFF.

This clone has a handful of counts. This rearrangement joins TRBV6-1 to TRBJ2-2; perhaps TRBD2 as D (5 bases). Looked up from germline, CDR1 is MNHNS and CDR2 is SASEGT. The CDR3 length is 19 residues. Trimming removed 2 bases from V and 5 bases from J, with 24 bases in between. CDR3 DNA: TGTGCCAGCAGTGAACGGGGTCTCTATGGCTTAAAAAAGACCGGGGAGCTGTTTTTT. Its protein product is CASSERGLYGLKKTGELFF.

The chain combines TRBV5-4 with TRBJ2-1; TRBD2 is a possible D gene (6 bases). The CDR3 contains 16 residues. From germline, CDR1 is SGHNT and CDR2 YYREEE (reference sequence). Trimming pared 7 bases from V and 0 bases from J, leaving 17 bases between. The CDR3 loop is CASSPGVLGSYNEQFF. In nucleotides, the CDR3 is TGTGCCAGCTCCCCGGGGGTATTAGGCTCCTACAATGAGCAGTTCTTC.

The CDR3 nucleotides are TGCGCCAGCAGCCAACCACCCGGGACTAAGGTTGGCGATGAGCAGTTCTTC. Translated: CASSQPPGTKVGDEQFF. The chain uses TRBV4-1 and TRBJ2-1, with 7 bases aligning to TRBD2. Per germline, CDR1 MGHRA and CDR2 YSYEKL. After removal of 2 bases from V and 8 bases from J, the junction contained 15 bases not matched to a gene. CDR3 size: 17 residues.

The gene calls are TRBV5-1 and TRBJ1-6; TRBD1 matches at 7 bases. This CDR3 region has 16 residues. With V trimmed by 4 bases and J by 0 bases, 4 bases remained unmatched. The germline gives CDR1 SGHRS, CDR2 YFSETQ. CDR3 in amino acids: CASSPTGSSYNSPLHF. The CDR3 bases are TGCGCCAGCAGCCCGACAGGGAGCTCCTATAATTCACCCCTCCACTTT.

The V and J genes are TRBV27 and TRBJ2-3; 12 nucleotides match TRBD2. The CDR3 sequence is 18 residues long. The V and J ends lost 4 bases and 2 bases, in that order; junction bases with no gene match: 10. The germline CDR1 and CDR2 sequences are MNHEY and SMNVEV (reference sequence). The CDR3 protein is CASSSRLAGAPYTDTQYF. The CDR3 nucleotides are TGTGCCAGCAGTTCCCGACTAGCGGGGGCCCCATACACAGATACGCAGTATTTT.

The chain has TRBV4-1 and TRBJ1-2; D gene ambiguous. The germline V gene encodes CDR1 MGHRA and CDR2 YSYEKL. The CDR3 spans 14 residues. The V gene lost 2 bases and the J gene lost 1 base, with 8 bases spanning the gap. Here the CDR3 DNA reads TGCGCCAGCAGCCAAACAAGAAATAACTATGGCTACACCTTC. This gives the protein CASSQTRNNYGYTF.

CDR3 region: CASSSLTSGTDTQYF. The CDR3 DNA reads as TGTGCCAGCAGCTCCTTAACTAGCGGGACAGATACGCAGTATTTT. The chain carries TRBV13 and TRBJ2-3; 9 bases match TRBD2. Per the germline V gene, CDR1 is PRHDT and CDR2 is FYEKMQ (reference sequence). The CDR3 has 15 residues. J gave up 3 bases and V 4 bases, and 5 bases lay outside the gene matches.

The CDR3 here is CASSERGLNTEAFF. The DNA of the CDR3 is TGTGCCAGCAGCGAGAGAGGGCTGAACACTGAAGCTTTCTTT. The chain employs TRBV3-1 (or the pseudogene TRBV3-2) and TRBJ1-1, with D hard to call. CDR1 is LGHDT and CDR2 is YNNKEL in the germline V gene (reference sequence). The CDR3 length is 14 residues. Trimming took off 5 bases at V and 0 bases at J, with 10 bases between the two ends.

This rearrangement joins TRBV28 to TRBJ1-6; 9 positions agree with TRBD1. CDR1 and CDR2 (germline): MDHEN, SYDVKM. The J segment lost 0 bases and the V segment lost 7 bases, leaving 13 bases of the junction unmatched. The CDR3 sequence is 19 residues long. CDR3 in DNA: TGTGCCAGCATCCCGACAGGGGGAGTTCCTAGCTCCTATAATTCACCCCTCCACTTT. Translated: CASIPTGGVPSSYNSPLHF.